This is a list of T cell receptor beta chains from one sample in a study of blood T cell repertoires in COVID-19. Libraries were prepared by immunoSEQ multiplex PCR; TCRdb keeps only in-frame clonotypes and omits some of them. The sample holds 200,000 to 250,000 clones, 87% seen once. The sequenced sample was peripheral blood. The receptor set was obtained from a woman aged 18-29 years who had recovered from COVID-19. CDR3s include the opening cysteine and the closing phenylalanine or tryptophan. D genes are given only for firm matches. Size is omitted from some rows. Given values are once, few, many or a class for expanded clones.

abundance	d_gene	v_gene	j_gene	CDR3nt	CDR3aa
.	TRBD2	TRBV13	TRBJ2-3	TGTGCCAGCAGTCTAGCGGGAGGTTCTAGCACAGATACGCAGTATTTT	CASSLAGGSSTDTQYF
.	.	TRBV20-1	TRBJ2-1	TGCAGTGCTAGTGTAGGCTCGGGGGTCTTC	CSASVGSGVF
.	.	TRBV9	TRBJ1-2	TGTGCCAGCAGCGTAGAGTCCCCGCAGGGGCCCAACTTC	CASSVESPQGPNF
.	TRBD2	TRBV24-1	TRBJ2-3	TGTGCCACCAGTGATTCTAGGACTAGGCAGGTCGGCGCAGATACGCAGTATTTT	CATSDSRTRQVGADTQYF
once	TRBD2	TRBV15	TRBJ2-3	TGTGCCACCAGCAGAGTGGTGGCGGGAGACACAGATACGCAGTATTTT	CATSRVVAGDTDTQYF
.	.	TRBV19	TRBJ2-2	TGTGCCAGTAGTATAAATCGCGGCGCAGGGGCCGGGGAGCTGTTTTTT	CASSINRGAGAGELFF
.	.	TRBV29-1	TRBJ2-7	TGCAGCGTTGCCGACCCAGGGGACGAGCAGTACTTC	CSVADPGDEQYF
.	.	TRBV9	TRBJ2-1	TGTGCCAGCAGCGTAGGCCAGAACGACTACAATGAGCAGTTCTTC	CASSVGQNDYNEQFF
.	.	TRBV10-3	TRBJ2-1	TGTGCCATCAGTGAGTCTGGGTTTGAGGTAACCAATGAGCAGTTCTTC	CAISESGFEVTNEQFF
.	.	TRBV4-1	TRBJ1-2	TGCGCCAGCAGCCAAGTCAGGGTGGGCTATGGCTACACCTTC	CASSQVRVGYGYTF
.	.	TRBV4-3	TRBJ1-4	TGCGCCAGCAGCCAAGAACAGGGTATGGTGGAAAAACTGTTTTTT	CASSQEQGMVEKLFF
.	TRBD1	TRBV7-6	TRBJ2-2	TGTGCCAGCAGCTTAGCGGGACAGGGAGACACCGGGGAGCTGTTTTTT	CASSLAGQGDTGELFF
.	TRBD1	TRBV3-1/TRBV3-2	TRBJ2-1	TGTGCCAGCAGCCAAGGAGGGGGCATCTCCTTGGATGAGCAGTTCTTC	CASSQGGGISLDEQFF
.	TRBD1	TRBV3-1/TRBV3-2	TRBJ1-6	TGTGCCAGCAGCCAAGACCAGGGGGTCTTTTCACCCCTCCACTTT	CASSQDQGVFSPLHF
.	.	TRBV4-3	TRBJ2-5	TGCGCCAGCAGCCAGTTTGGGGGGATCCAAGAGACCCAGTACTTC	CASSQFGGIQETQYF
.	.	TRBV20-1	TRBJ2-2	TGCAGTGCTAGTCAGAGCGTGAGCACCGGGGAGCTGTTTTTT	CSASQSVSTGELFF
.	.	TRBV24-1	TRBJ2-1	TGTGCCACCAGTGACTTGCGGACGGACGAGGGCAATGAGCAGTTCTTC	CATSDLRTDEGNEQFF
.	TRBD1	TRBV4-1	TRBJ1-2	TGCGCCAGCCAGGGGGCGACGGGAGGCTACACCTTC	CASQGATGGYTF
.	.	TRBV19	TRBJ2-1	TGTGCCAGTAACTTGGCGGTCTCCTACAATGAGCAGTTCTTC	CASNLAVSYNEQFF
.	TRBD1	TRBV11-2	TRBJ1-2	TGTGCCAGCAGCTTAAACAGGGGGCAATCCTCTGGCTACACCTTC	CASSLNRGQSSGYTF
.	.	TRBV24-1	TRBJ1-2	TGTGCCACCAGTGAGGGGGGGTACGGCTACACCTTC	CATSEGGYGYTF
.	.	TRBV10-3	TRBJ1-2	TGTGCCATCAGTGCCGACAGAATCTATGGCTACACCTTC	CAISADRIYGYTF
.	.	TRBV4-1	TRBJ2-3	TGCGCCAGCAGCCAAGATACGCGGCATACTAGCACAGATACGCAGTATTTT	CASSQDTRHTSTDTQYF
.	TRBD2	TRBV7-3	TRBJ2-1	TGTGCCAGCAGCTCTCAGCGGGACTTTGGCTCCTACAATGAGCAGTTCTTC	CASSSQRDFGSYNEQFF
.	TRBD1	TRBV11-2	TRBJ1-1	TGTGCCAGCAGCTCACCAGACAGGGGGCATACTGAAGCTTTCTTT	CASSSPDRGHTEAFF
.	.	TRBV30	TRBJ1-1	TGTGCCGGGGCTATGGTCACTGAAGCTTTCTTT	CAGAMVTEAFF
.	.	TRBV4-1	TRBJ1-5	TGCGCCAGCAGCCAAGATGGGGGGGGGAGCAATCAGCCCCAGCATTTT	CASSQDGGGSNQPQHF
.	.	TRBV7-2	TRBJ2-2	TGTGCCAGCAGCGTTCCGACTAGTTCGAGCGAGCTGTTTTTT	CASSVPTSSSELFF
.	.	TRBV15	TRBJ1-4	TGTGCCACCAGCTCGAGGCCGCCAGGGGAACTGTTTTTT	CATSSRPPGELFF
.	TRBD1	TRBV5-4	TRBJ1-1	TGTGCCAGCAGCTTTACAGGGGCGGGCGAAGCTTTCTTT	CASSFTGAGEAFF
.	.	TRBV14	TRBJ1-2	TGTGCCAGCAGCCAAGAACAGGCCATCTATGGCTACACCTTC	CASSQEQAIYGYTF
.	TRBD1	TRBV6-5	TRBJ1-2	TGTGCCAGCAGTTACTCCGGGACAGCTAACTATGGCTACACCTTC	CASSYSGTANYGYTF
.	TRBD2	TRBV27	TRBJ2-7	TGTGCCAGCAGAGGACTAGCGGGAGAGGGCGAGCAGTACTTC	CASRGLAGEGEQYF
.	TRBD1	TRBV6-6	TRBJ1-2	TGTGCCAGCAGGCAGGGGGTGTATGGCTACACCTTC	CASRQGVYGYTF
.	.	TRBV7-9	TRBJ2-1	TGTGCCAGCAGCTTAGGTTCCAGAGGGCTGGACAATGAGCAGTTCTTC	CASSLGSRGLDNEQFF
.	.	TRBV11-3	TRBJ2-5	TGTGCCAGCAGCTTATCGGCGGAGCAAGAGACCCAGTACTTC	CASSLSAEQETQYF
.	.	TRBV3-1/TRBV3-2	TRBJ2-7	TGTGCCAGCAGCCAACATGCTAGCGTCGACGGTGACGAGCAGTACTTC	CASSQHASVDGDEQYF
.	.	TRBV19	TRBJ1-5	TGTGCCAGTAGTATCTCGCAGGGTTCAGTTAGCAATCAGCCCCAGCATTTT	CASSISQGSVSNQPQHF
.	TRBD2	TRBV5-6	TRBJ2-1	TGTGCCAGCAGCTTGCCTAGCGGTAGCTCCTACAATGAGCAGTTCTTC	CASSLPSGSSYNEQFF
many	TRBD2	TRBV6-4	TRBJ2-3	TGTGCCAGCAGTGAGGGGGCTAGCGGGGGCGATACGCAGTATTTT	CASSEGASGGDTQYF
.	TRBD2	TRBV2	TRBJ2-7	TGTGCCGGGGGGACTACCCAAGCCTACGAGCAGTACTTC	CAGGTTQAYEQYF
.	.	TRBV7-9	TRBJ2-7	TGTGCCAGCAGCGCCCCCACTAGTTACGAGCAGTACTTC	CASSAPTSYEQYF
once	.	TRBV6-5	TRBJ2-6	TGTGCCAGCAGGAAACAGGTCTCTGGGGCCAACGTCCTGACTTTC	CASRKQVSGANVLTF
.	TRBD1	TRBV24-1	TRBJ1-1	TGTGCCACGAGAGGGACAGAGAACACTGAAGCTTTCTTT	CATRGTENTEAFF
.	TRBD2	TRBV9	TRBJ2-6	TGTGCCAGCAGCGAGGGAGGGGTTGTCTCTGGGGCCAACGTCCTGACTTTC	CASSEGGVVSGANVLTF
.	TRBD1	TRBV11-2	TRBJ2-1	TGTGCCAGCAGCTTTTACAGGGGGCGAGGCAATGAGCAGTTCTTC	CASSFYRGRGNEQFF
.	TRBD1	TRBV7-2	TRBJ1-2	TGTGCCAGCAGCTTAGGGGGACAGGGCGGGTTC	CASSLGGQGGF
.	.	TRBV6-5	TRBJ2-3	TGTGCCAGCAGTACGGGAGTACCGACAGATACGCAGTATTTT	CASSTGVPTDTQYF
.	TRBD1	TRBV5-1	TRBJ1-6	TGCGCCAGCAGCAAACAGGGGCGGTCACCCCTCCACTTT	CASSKQGRSPLHF
once	TRBD2	TRBV24-1	TRBJ2-3	TGTGCCACCAGTGATTCAGGGACTAGCGCAGATACGCAGTATTTT	CATSDSGTSADTQYF
.	TRBD2	TRBV19	TRBJ2-1	TGTGCCAGTAGTTCTCTAGCGGGAGCGAAGAATGAGCAGTTCTTC	CASSSLAGAKNEQFF
.	.	TRBV11-1	TRBJ2-5	TGTGCCAGCAGACAGGACGAGCGAGAGACCCAGTACTTC	CASRQDERETQYF
.	TRBD2	TRBV6-1	TRBJ2-7	TGTGCCAGCAGTGAAAGGCTAGCGGGCTCCTACGAGCAGTACTTC	CASSERLAGSYEQYF
.	.	TRBV5-1	TRBJ1-1	TGCGCCAGCAGCCCTGGGGGAGGGAACACTGAAGCTTTCTTT	CASSPGGGNTEAFF
few	.	TRBV2	TRBJ1-1	TGTGCCAGCGAGATGACAGAGAACACTGAAGCTTTCTTT	CASEMTENTEAFF
.	.	TRBV3-1/TRBV3-2	TRBJ2-6	TGTGCCAGCAGCCAAGAGCTACAGGGCGCTGGGGCCAACGTCCTGACTTTC	CASSQELQGAGANVLTF
.	.	TRBV4-2	TRBJ2-1	TGTGCCAGCAGCCAGACTTCTGGCCCTCCCTACAATGAGCAGTTCTTC	CASSQTSGPPYNEQFF
.	.	TRBV19	TRBJ2-1	TGTGCCAGTAGTGTTGTGGGGAGCGATGAGCAGTTCTTC	CASSVVGSDEQFF
.	.	TRBV18	TRBJ2-1	TGTGCCAGCTCACCCCCTAGCAGCTACAATGAGCAGTTCTTC	CASSPPSSYNEQFF